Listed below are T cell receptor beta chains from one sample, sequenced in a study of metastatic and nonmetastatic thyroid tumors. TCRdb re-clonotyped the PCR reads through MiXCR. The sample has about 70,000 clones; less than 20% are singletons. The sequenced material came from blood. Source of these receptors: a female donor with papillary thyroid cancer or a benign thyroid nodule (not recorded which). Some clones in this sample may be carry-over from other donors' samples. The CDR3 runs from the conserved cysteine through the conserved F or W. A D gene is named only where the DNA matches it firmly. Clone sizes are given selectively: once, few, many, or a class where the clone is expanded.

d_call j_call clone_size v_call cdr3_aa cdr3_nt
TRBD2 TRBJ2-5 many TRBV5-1 CASSLGTSGSVETQYF TGCGCCAGCAGCTTGGGCACTAGCGGGAGTGTGGAGACCCAGTACTTC
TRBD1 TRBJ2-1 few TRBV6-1 CASSGGDRRYNEQFF TGTGCCAGCAGTGGGGGGGACAGGCGATACAATGAGCAGTTCTTC
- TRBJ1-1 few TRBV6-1 CASSPPSGGNTEAFF TGTGCCAGCAGTCCCCCGTCGGGAGGGAACACTGAAGCTTTCTTT
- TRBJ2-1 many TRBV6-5 CASSYNAGPSYNEQFF TGTGCCAGCAGTTACAACGCCGGGCCCTCCTACAATGAGCAGTTCTTC
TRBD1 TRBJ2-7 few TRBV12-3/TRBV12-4 CASSLGQGFYEQYF TGTGCCAGCAGTTTAGGACAGGGATTTTACGAGCAGTACTTC
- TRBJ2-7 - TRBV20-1 CSASPGVAYEQYF TGCAGTGCCTCCCCCGGGGTAGCGTACGAGCAGTACTTC
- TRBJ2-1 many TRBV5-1 CASNRDSGNEQFF TGCGCCAGCAACCGGGACTCTGGGAATGAGCAGTTCTTC
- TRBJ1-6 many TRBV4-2 CASSQEVDYNSPLHF TGTGCCAGCAGCCAAGAGGTCGACTATAATTCACCCCTCCACTTT
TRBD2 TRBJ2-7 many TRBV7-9 CASSLAQGLAREQYF TGTGCCAGCAGCTTAGCGCAGGGACTAGCACGCGAGCAGTACTTC
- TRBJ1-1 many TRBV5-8 CASSLELNTEAFF TGTGCCAGCAGCTTGGAGCTGAACACTGAAGCTTTCTTT
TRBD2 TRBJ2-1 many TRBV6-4 CASSDSAGASNEQFF TGTGCCAGCAGTGACTCGGCGGGAGCAAGCAATGAGCAGTTCTTC
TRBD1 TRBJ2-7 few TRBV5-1 CASSTGQAGGEQYF TGCGCCAGCAGCACTGGACAGGCCGGAGGCGAGCAGTACTTC
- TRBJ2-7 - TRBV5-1 CASSLGPPIDEQYF TGCGCCAGCAGCTTGGGGCCCCCCATCGACGAGCAGTACTTC
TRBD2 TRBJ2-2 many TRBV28 CASSRTSAAGELFF TGTGCCAGCAGTCGGACTAGCGCTGCCGGGGAGCTGTTTTTT
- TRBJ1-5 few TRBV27 CASNIGDSNQPQHF TGTGCCAGCAATATAGGGGATAGCAATCAGCCCCAGCATTTT
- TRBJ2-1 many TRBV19 CASSPEGTRTGNEQFF TGTGCCAGTAGTCCAGAGGGGACCCGAACGGGGAATGAGCAGTTCTTC
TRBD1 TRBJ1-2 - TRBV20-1 CSARETQGGGYTF TGCAGTGCTAGAGAAACCCAGGGGGGTGGCTACACCTTC
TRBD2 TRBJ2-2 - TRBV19 CASSRGLAVGRITGELFF TGTGCCAGTAGTAGGGGACTAGCGGTCGGACGGATCACCGGGGAGCTGTTTTTT
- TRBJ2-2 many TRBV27 CASSWGNTGELFF TGTGCCAGCAGTTGGGGGAACACCGGGGAGCTGTTTTTT
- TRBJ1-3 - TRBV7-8 CASSHGYENTIYF TGTGCCAGCAGCCACGGCTATGAAAACACCATATATTTT
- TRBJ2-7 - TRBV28 CASIFQGIGIYEQYF TGTGCCAGTATTTTCCAGGGGATAGGAATCTACGAGCAGTACTTC
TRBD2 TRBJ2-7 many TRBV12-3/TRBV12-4 CASSLGLAGIVYEQYF TGTGCCAGCAGTTTGGGACTAGCGGGAATCGTTTACGAGCAGTACTTC
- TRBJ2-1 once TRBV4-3 CASSQDWSREPVFF TGCGCCAGCAGCCAAGATTGGAGCAGGGAACCAGTGTTCTTC
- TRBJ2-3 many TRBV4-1 CASSQRTTASHTDTQYF TGCGCCAGCAGCCAACGAACGACGGCCTCTCACACAGATACGCAGTATTTT
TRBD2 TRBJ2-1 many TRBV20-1 CSAVLAGDHNEQFF TGCAGTGCCGTTCTAGCGGGAGACCACAATGAGCAGTTCTTC
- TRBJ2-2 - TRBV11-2 CASSGEHNTGELFF TGTGCCAGCAGCGGAGAACATAACACCGGGGAGCTGTTTTTT
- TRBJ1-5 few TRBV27 CASSLEGVNQPQHF TGTGCCAGCAGTTTAGAGGGCGTTAATCAGCCCCAGCATTTT
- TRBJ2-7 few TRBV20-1 CSVKIQGYEQYF TGCAGCGTTAAAATCCAGGGATACGAGCAGTACTTC
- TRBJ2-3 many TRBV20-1 CSARTAGTDTQYF TGCAGTGCTAGGACCGCCGGCACAGATACGCAGTATTTT
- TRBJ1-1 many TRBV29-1 CSVQGRLNTEAFF TGCAGCGTTCAAGGACGGCTGAACACTGAAGCTTTCTTT
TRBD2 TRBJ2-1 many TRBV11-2 CASSLDRVAGSYNEQFF TGTGCCAGCAGCTTAGATAGGGTAGCGGGCTCCTACAATGAGCAGTTCTTC
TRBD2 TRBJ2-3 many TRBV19 CASSPGWSSGRGTDTQYF TGTGCCAGTAGCCCGGGGTGGTCTAGCGGGAGAGGGACAGATACGCAGTATTTT
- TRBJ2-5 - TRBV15 CATSRDVIQETQYF TGTGCCACCAGCAGAGATGTGATTCAAGAGACCCAGTACTTC
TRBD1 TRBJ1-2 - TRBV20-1 CSAVKDRVDGYTF TGCAGTGCCGTTAAAGACAGGGTGGATGGCTACACCTTC
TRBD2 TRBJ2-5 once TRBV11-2 CASSLGGLGAQETQYF TGTGCCAGCAGCTTGGGGGGACTAGGGGCCCAAGAGACCCAGTACTTC
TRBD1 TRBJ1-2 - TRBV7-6 CASSPGQGFGYTF TGTGCCAGCAGCCCCGGACAGGGGTTCGGCTACACCTTC
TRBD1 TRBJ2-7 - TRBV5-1 CASSRDRGNSYEQYF TGCGCCAGCAGCCGGGACAGGGGCAACTCCTACGAGCAGTACTTC
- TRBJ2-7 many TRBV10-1 CASSDGGSVYEQYF TGCGCCAGCAGTGATGGAGGGAGCGTCTACGAGCAGTACTTC
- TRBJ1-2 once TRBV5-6 CATLQQGYGYGYTF TGTGCCACTCTCCAACAGGGTTATGGATATGGCTACACCTTC
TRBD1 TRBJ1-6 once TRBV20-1 CSARPGQTNSPLHF TGCAGTGCTAGGCCGGGACAGACTAATTCACCCCTCCACTTT
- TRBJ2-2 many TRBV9 CASSVGGWTNTGELFF TGTGCCAGCAGCGTAGGCGGCTGGACCAACACCGGGGAGCTGTTTTTT
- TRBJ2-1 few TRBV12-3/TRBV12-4 CASSSPGTSISYNEQFF TGTGCCAGCAGTTCCCCCGGGACCTCTATCTCCTACAATGAGCAGTTCTTC
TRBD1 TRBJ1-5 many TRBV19 CASSTGTGGWQPQHF TGTGCCAGTAGTACAGGGACAGGGGGTTGGCAGCCCCAGCATTTT
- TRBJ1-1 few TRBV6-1 CASSNDYNTEAFF TGTGCCAGCAGCAACGACTATAACACTGAAGCTTTCTTT
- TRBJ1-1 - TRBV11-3 CASSSDGNTEAFF TGTGCCAGCAGCTCGGACGGGAACACTGAAGCTTTCTTT
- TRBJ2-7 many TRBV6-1 CASGTQERTYEQYF TGTGCCAGCGGCACTCAAGAGCGGACCTACGAGCAGTACTTC
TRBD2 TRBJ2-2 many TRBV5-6 CASSFTSGITGELFF TGTGCCAGCAGCTTTACTAGCGGGATTACCGGGGAGCTGTTTTTT
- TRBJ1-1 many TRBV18 CASSLGGLGAEAFF TGTGCCAGCTCACTCGGGGGCCTTGGGGCTGAAGCTTTCTTT
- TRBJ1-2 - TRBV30 CAWRGVAYGYTF TGTGCCTGGAGAGGGGTGGCTTATGGCTACACCTTC
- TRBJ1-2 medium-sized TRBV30 CAFLNYGYTF TGTGCCTTCCTAAACTATGGCTACACCTTC
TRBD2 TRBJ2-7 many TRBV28 CASSLWASGKSEQYF TGTGCCAGCAGTTTATGGGCTAGCGGGAAGTCCGAGCAGTACTTC
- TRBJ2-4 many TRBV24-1 CATSDSAAGAKNIQYF TGTGCCACCAGTGATTCCGCCGCAGGAGCCAAAAACATTCAGTACTTC
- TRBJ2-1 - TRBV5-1 CASSLVGHNEQFF TGCGCCAGCAGCTTGGTGGGACACAATGAGCAGTTCTTC
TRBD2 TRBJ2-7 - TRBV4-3 CASSQESGGRFFGEQYF TGCGCCAGCAGCCAAGAGTCGGGGGGGCGCTTCTTTGGTGAGCAGTACTTC
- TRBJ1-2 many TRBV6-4 CASSDGPGSGYTF TGTGCCAGCAGTGACGGTCCGGGGAGTGGCTACACCTTC
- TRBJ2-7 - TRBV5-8 CASSPSGPLRGEQYF TGTGCCAGCAGCCCGTCAGGCCCGCTACGGGGCGAGCAGTACTTC
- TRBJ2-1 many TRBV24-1 CATSDLWIEQFF TGTGCCACCAGTGATTTGTGGATTGAGCAGTTCTTC
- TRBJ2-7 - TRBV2 CASSSGYYEQYF TGTGCCAGTTCGTCGGGGTACTACGAGCAGTACTTC
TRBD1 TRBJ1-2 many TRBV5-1 CASSSQGAYGYTF TGCGCCAGCAGCTCCCAGGGGGCGTATGGCTACACCTTC